Sequencing of this T cell receptor (beta chain) was carried out in a study of shared clonotypes between healthy human individuals. At the level of the study: Ranging from 18 to 49 in age, donors were a couple of women and a few men.

Notes on the study in general: The naive CD4 repertoires of a handful of donors were compared, and about 5% of clonotypes were shared. Non-shared clonotypes showed lower generation probabilities than clonotypes common to all four donors.

Trimming took off 1 base at V and 4 bases at J, with 8 bases between the two ends. The CDR3 extends over 13 amino acids. Per germline, CDR1 SEHNR and CDR2 FQNEAQ (reference sequence). This clone was seen once. Its antigen remains unknown. Assay: immunoSEQ multiplex PCR; the TCRdb copy retains only in-frame clones and omits some. This table has roughly 2.1 million clones, just over 90% appearing once. The naive CD8 subset, CD45RO-negative cells positively selected for CCR7, excluded terminally differentiated effector memory CD45RA+ cells. The TCR originated in a young man in good health. Some clones in this sample may be carry-over from other donors' samples. The sample consisted of naive CD8+ T cells from PBMCs. The V and J genes are TRBV7-9 and TRBJ2-7; no definite D call. DNA of the CDR3: TGTGCCAGCAGCTTAGGACACCAGTACGAGCAGTACTTC. This codes for CASSLGHQYEQYF.